The 4 T cell receptor beta chains given below trace back to one sample, sequenced in a study of blood T cells in healthy people across ages. A second PCR of about 6 to 11 cycles used a sample-barcoded 5' primer and a J-beta primer mix. One entry per CDR3 protein, called by TCRdb with MiXCR from the 5' RACE reads. The sample contains 1.5 million to 2 million distinct CDR3 sequences, roughly 28% of which appear only once. The specimen was blood. The receptor set was obtained from a woman in her 30s in good health.

This clonotype was detected a few times. The chain links TRBV7-9 to TRBJ2-1; D might be TRBD2 (7 bases). Trimming removed 7 bases from V and 15 bases from J, with 22 bases in between. The length of the CDR3 is 13 residues. Germline V CDR1 and CDR2: SEHNR, FQNEAQ (reference sequence). CDR3 nucleotides: TGTGCCAGCACTCAAGGGGGGCGGGGGCACTTGTTCTTC. Translating it yields CASTQGGRGHLFF.

There are many counts of this clonotype. The CDR3 protein is CASSPDGDMGTQYF. In DNA, the CDR3 is TGTGCCAGCTCACCGGACGGGGATATGGGGACCCAGTACTTC. V gene TRBV18 combines with J gene TRBJ2-5; D might be TRBD2 (5 bases). The CDR3 has 14 amino acids. Germline V gives CDR1 KGHSH, CDR2 LQKENI. The ends were cut back, 3 bases at V and 7 bases at J, with 15 bases in the middle.

Ten or more counts support this clonotype. The rearrangement uses TRBV20-1 and TRBJ2-7; 9 bases match TRBD1. CDR1 and CDR2 from the germline V gene are DFQATT and SNEGSKA (reference sequence). This CDR3 has 12 amino acids. The junction had 6 bases not matched to a gene; V was cut back by 5 bases and J by 7 bases. The CDR3 nucleotides read TGCAGTGCTCAACAGGGGGCGCAGGAGCAGTACTTC. Translation: CSAQQGAQEQYF.

The rearrangement uses TRBV24-1 and TRBJ2-1; TRBD2 agrees at 10 bases. V was pared by 5 bases and J by 8 bases, with 14 bases of the junction left unmatched. The CDR3 runs to 17 residues. Germline CDR1 KGHDR, CDR2 SFDVKD. Here the CDR3 DNA reads TGTGCCACCAGTGGGCCGAGCGCTAGCGGGGGACGGGATGAGCAGTTCTTC. Protein product: CATSGPSASGGRDEQFF.